The 8 T cell receptor beta chains reported below all come from one sample, sequenced in a study of cytomegalovirus exposure and HLA in healthy donors. This PCR relied on a set of 60 Vbeta primers and 13 Jbeta primers. Clones were sequenced by immunoSEQ multiplex PCR, and TCRdb holds only the in-frame ones, with some missing. The profile covers about 180,000 clones, with around three quarters appearing a single time and around 1.9% taken by the ten largest. Material for sequencing was PBMCs. The receptors stem from a woman in her twenties or thirties in good health and CMV-seronegative.

V gene TRBV7-2 combines with J gene TRBJ1-6; D is perhaps TRBD1 (5 bases). V was trimmed by 1 base and J by 4 bases, leaving 11 bases between them. The CDR3 runs to 16 residues. Germline V gives CDR1 SGHTA, CDR2 FQGNSA. CDR3 region: CASSLGDSFYNSPLHF. The CDR3 DNA reads as TGTGCCAGCAGCTTAGGTGACAGCTTTTATAATTCACCCCTCCACTTT.

The chain is built from TRBV27 and TRBJ2-3, with D tentatively TRBD1 (6 bases). The germline gives CDR1 MNHEY, CDR2 SMNVEV (reference sequence). The CDR3 is 13 residues long. Trimming removed 7 bases from V and 8 bases from J, with 16 bases in between. As DNA, the CDR3 is TGTGCCAGCACTCGGGGCTTGGGGGCTACGCAGTATTTT. As protein: CASTRGLGATQYF.

The chain employs TRBV9 and TRBJ2-7, with a weak D call TRBD2 (5 bases). Germline V gene sequence: CDR1 SGDLS, CDR2 YYNGEE. The germline V and J ends were trimmed by 0 bases and 3 bases, with 10 bases remaining between them. The CDR3 length is 14 residues. The CDR3 DNA reads as TGTGCCAGCAGCGTAGACGGGATGGGCTACGAGCAGTACTTC. It yields the protein CASSVDGMGYEQYF.

This rearrangement joins TRBV6-5 to TRBJ1-4, with D perhaps TRBD1 (5 bases). The length of the CDR3 is 16 residues. The V and J ends lost 4 bases and 3 bases respectively, with 15 bases between them. Per the germline V gene, CDR1 is MNHEY and CDR2 is SVGAGI. The CDR3 coding sequence is TGTGCCAGCAGTTTCGGGGGTGGGGAGCCTAATGAAAAACTGTTTTTT. Translation: CASSFGGGEPNEKLFF.

The V and J genes are TRBV27 and TRBJ1-1; 7 nucleotides line up with TRBD1. Looked up from germline, CDR1 is MNHEY and CDR2 is SMNVEV (reference sequence). V lost 5 bases to trimming and J lost 1 base; unmatched junction nucleotides: 4. The CDR3 contains 14 residues. The CDR3 spells CASSGQVKNTEAFF. The DNA of the CDR3 is TGTGCCAGCAGTGGACAGGTTAAGAACACTGAAGCTTTCTTT.

This chain connects TRBV7-2 to TRBJ2-1; D not resolved. This CDR3 comprises 15 residues. The V end lost 0 bases, the J end lost 5 bases, and 11 bases lay between the germline ends. Germline V lookup: CDR1 SGHTA, CDR2 FQGNSA. Written as DNA, the CDR3 is TGTGCCAGCAGCTTAGCGTTTCCACAGAACAATGAGCAGTTCTTC. This gives the protein CASSLAFPQNNEQFF.

The chain has TRBV11-2 and TRBJ2-3; a possible D gene is TRBD2 (5 bases). The V end was cut by 3 bases, the J end by 1 base, with 11 bases between. Germline V lookup: CDR1 SGHAT, CDR2 FQNNGV. The CDR3 totals 15 residues. The CDR3 spells CASSLFLRGTDTQYF. The CDR3 nucleotides read TGTGCCAGCAGCTTGTTTTTGAGGGGCACAGATACGCAGTATTTT.

In this sample, this clone turned up a few times. The chain is built from TRBV30 and TRBJ2-7, with D maybe TRBD2 (7 bases). Trimming removed 3 bases from V and 5 bases from J, with 11 bases in between. CDR3 length: 12 amino acids. Germline CDR1 and CDR2: GTSNPN and SVGIG (reference sequence). The CDR3 DNA sequence: TGTGCCTGGAGAACGGGGGGCCACGAGCAGTACTTC. It yields the protein CAWRTGGHEQYF.